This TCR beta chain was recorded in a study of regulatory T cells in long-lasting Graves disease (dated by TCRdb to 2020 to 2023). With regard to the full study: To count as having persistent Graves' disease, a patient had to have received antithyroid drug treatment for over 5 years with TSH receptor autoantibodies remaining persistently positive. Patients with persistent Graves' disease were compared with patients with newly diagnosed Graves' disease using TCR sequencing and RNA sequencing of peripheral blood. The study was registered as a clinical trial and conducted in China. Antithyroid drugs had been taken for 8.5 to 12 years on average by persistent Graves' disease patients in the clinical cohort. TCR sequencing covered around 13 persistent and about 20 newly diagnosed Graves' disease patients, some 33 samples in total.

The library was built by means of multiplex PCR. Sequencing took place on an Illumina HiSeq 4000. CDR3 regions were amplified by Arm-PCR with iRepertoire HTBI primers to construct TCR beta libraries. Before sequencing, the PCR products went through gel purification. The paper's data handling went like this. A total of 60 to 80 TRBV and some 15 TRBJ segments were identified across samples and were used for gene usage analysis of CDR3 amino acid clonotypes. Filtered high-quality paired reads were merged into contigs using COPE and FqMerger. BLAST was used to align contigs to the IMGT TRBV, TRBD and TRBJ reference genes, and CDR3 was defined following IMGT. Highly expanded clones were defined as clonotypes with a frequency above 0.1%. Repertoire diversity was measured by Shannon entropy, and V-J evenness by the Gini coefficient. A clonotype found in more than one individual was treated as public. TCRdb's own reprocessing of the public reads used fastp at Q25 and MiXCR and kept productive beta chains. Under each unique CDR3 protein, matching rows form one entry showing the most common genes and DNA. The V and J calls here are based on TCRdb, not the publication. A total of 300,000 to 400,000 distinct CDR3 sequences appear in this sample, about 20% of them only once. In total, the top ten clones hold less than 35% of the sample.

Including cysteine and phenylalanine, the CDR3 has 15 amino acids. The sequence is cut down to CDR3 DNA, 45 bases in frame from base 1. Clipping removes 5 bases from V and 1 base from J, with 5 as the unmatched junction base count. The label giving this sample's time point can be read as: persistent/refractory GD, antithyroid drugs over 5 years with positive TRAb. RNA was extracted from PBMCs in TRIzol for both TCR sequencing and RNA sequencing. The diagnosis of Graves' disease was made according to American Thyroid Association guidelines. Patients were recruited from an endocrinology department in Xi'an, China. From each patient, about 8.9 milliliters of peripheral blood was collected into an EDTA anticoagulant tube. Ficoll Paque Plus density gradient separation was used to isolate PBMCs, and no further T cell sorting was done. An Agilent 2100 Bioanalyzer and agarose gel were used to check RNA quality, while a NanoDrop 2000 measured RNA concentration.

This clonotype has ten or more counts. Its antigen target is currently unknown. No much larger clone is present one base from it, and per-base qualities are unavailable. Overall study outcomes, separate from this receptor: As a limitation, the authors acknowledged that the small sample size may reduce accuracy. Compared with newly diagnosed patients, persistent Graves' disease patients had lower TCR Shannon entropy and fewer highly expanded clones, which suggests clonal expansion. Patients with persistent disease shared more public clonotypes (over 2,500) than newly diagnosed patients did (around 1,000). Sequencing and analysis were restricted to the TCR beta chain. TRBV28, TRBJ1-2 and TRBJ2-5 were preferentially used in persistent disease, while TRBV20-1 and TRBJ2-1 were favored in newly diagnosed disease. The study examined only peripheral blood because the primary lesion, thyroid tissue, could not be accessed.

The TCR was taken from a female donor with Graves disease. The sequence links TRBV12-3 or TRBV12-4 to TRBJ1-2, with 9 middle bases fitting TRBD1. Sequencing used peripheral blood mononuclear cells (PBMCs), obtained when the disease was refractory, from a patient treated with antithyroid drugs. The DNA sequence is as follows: TGTGCCAGCAGTGTCCGGGACAGGGTTAACTATGGCTACACCTTC. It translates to CASSVRDRVNYGYTF.